Only a few counts were recorded for the clone carrying this TCR beta chain. CDR1 and CDR2 from the germline V gene are MNHEY and SMNVEV (reference sequence). The CDR3 is 15 amino acids. V lost 4 bases, J lost 3 bases, and 7 bases stayed unmatched. The data were produced by immunoSEQ multiplex PCR, yet TCRdb's version contains in-frame clones alone and is incomplete. In the table there are over 8,000 clones, roughly 90% of which are singletons. This record comes from a study of technical replicates of blood from a handful of donors. Sequenced input: PBMCs. The chain joins TRBV27 to TRBJ1-2; 8 bases map to TRBD1. The sequence was obtained from a human donor in good health. This chain's CDR3 is CASSSTQGADYGYTF. CDR3 nucleotides: TGTGCCAGCAGTTCAACTCAGGGGGCGGACTATGGCTACACCTTC.